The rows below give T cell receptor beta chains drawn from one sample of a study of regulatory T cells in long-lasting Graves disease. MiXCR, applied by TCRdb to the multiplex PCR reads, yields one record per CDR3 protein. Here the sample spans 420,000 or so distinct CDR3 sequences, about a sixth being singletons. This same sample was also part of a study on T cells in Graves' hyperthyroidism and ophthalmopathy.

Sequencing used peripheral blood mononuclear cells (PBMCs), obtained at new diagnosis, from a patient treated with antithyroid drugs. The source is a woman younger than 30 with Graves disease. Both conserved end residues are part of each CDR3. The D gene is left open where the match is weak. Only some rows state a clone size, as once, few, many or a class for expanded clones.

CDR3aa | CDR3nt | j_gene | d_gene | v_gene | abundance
CASRHTIAGGYEQYF | TGTGCCAGCAGACACACCATAGCGGGAGGGTACGAGCAGTACTTC | TRBJ2-7 | TRBD2 | TRBV6-1 | .
CSASQDRGYYEQYF | TGCAGTGCTAGTCAGGACAGGGGCTACTACGAGCAGTACTTC | TRBJ2-7 | TRBD1 | TRBV20-1 | .
CASSLVSELSYEQYF | TGCGCCAGCAGCTTGGTGTCCGAACTTTCCTACGAGCAGTACTTC | TRBJ2-7 | . | TRBV5-1 | few
CASSLRDTSYEQYF | TGTGCCAGCAGCTTACGGGACACCTCCTACGAGCAGTACTTC | TRBJ2-7 | . | TRBV7-8 | many
CASTRGQDSYNSPLHF | TGTGCCAGCACCCGAGGGCAGGACTCCTATAATTCACCCCTCCACTTT | TRBJ1-6 | . | TRBV2 | many
CASGEIQETQYF | TGTGCCAGCGGCGAAATACAAGAGACCCAGTACTTC | TRBJ2-5 | . | TRBV6-1 | many
CASTRTSGRNEQFF | TGTGCCAGCACCCGGACTAGCGGGAGAAATGAGCAGTTCTTC | TRBJ2-1 | TRBD2 | TRBV6-1 | many
CATSTGEGHEQFF | TGTGCCACCAGTACAGGGGAGGGCCATGAGCAGTTCTTC | TRBJ2-1 | . | TRBV15 | .
CASSEVAGTEYGYTF | TGTGCCAGCAGTGAAGTAGCCGGGACTGAGTATGGCTACACCTTC | TRBJ1-2 | . | TRBV6-1 | many
CASSESAGRGGNTIYF | TGTGCCAGCAGTGAATCAGCGGGCAGGGGAGGAAACACCATATATTTT | TRBJ1-3 | . | TRBV25-1 | .
CASSVDRDISYEQYF | TGTGCCAGCAGCGTAGATCGGGACATCTCCTACGAGCAGTACTTC | TRBJ2-7 | . | TRBV9 | many
CASSPATQGATYEQYF | TGCGCCAGCAGCCCGGCCACCCAGGGGGCGACCTACGAGCAGTACTTC | TRBJ2-7 | TRBD1 | TRBV2 | .
CASSEGTGDTGELFF | TGTGCCAGCAGTGAAGGGACAGGGGACACCGGGGAGCTGTTTTTT | TRBJ2-2 | TRBD1 | TRBV6-1 | .
CSEPGVKDEQFF | TGCAGTGAGCCGGGAGTCAAGGATGAGCAGTTCTTC | TRBJ2-1 | . | TRBV20-1 | .
CASKIAGAPTDEQFF | TGTGCCAGTAAAATTGCGGGAGCCCCCACCGATGAGCAGTTCTTC | TRBJ2-1 | TRBD2 | TRBV19 | few